Given below is one TCR beta chain in context. Antigen specificity is unknown. Splitting of CD4+ cells produced CD45RA+ naive and CD45RA-negative memory subsets. The sample belongs to a study of shared clonotypes between healthy human individuals. Overall study: Researchers assigned three CD4 naive, three CD4 memory, two CD8 naive and one CD8 memory plate to each donor.

Data came from immunoSEQ multiplex PCR; TCRdb stores just in-frame clones and leaves some out. This table holds about 1.5 million clones, nearly 99% found once. This CDR3 comprises 16 residues. The V end was cut by 4 bases, the J end by 1 base, with 18 bases between. Germline V CDR1 and CDR2: SGHRS, YFSETQ. General observations from the study: Researchers found naive subsets generally carried larger estimated richness than memory subsets.

V is TRBV5-1 and J is TRBJ2-7, with D perhaps TRBD2 (6 bases). Material for sequencing was naive CD4+ T cells sorted from blood. As for subset: CD45RA+ positively selected. The clonotype comes from a man aged 25 to 45 in good health. CDR3 bases: TGCGCCAGCAGCCCGATACCGGGACTGGGGTCCTACGAGCAGTACTTC. Protein product: CASSPIPGLGSYEQYF.